Listed here are 10 T cell receptor beta chains from one sample, sequenced in a study of Ad26.COV2.S vaccination and SARS-CoV-2 variants. Treatment noted: approximately 18 received Ad26.COV2.S at low or high dose, single or two shots; roughly 5 received placebo; per-sample allocation not given. Sampling occurred on day 63 after the first vaccine or placebo injection. TCRdb's copy holds only in-frame clones and misses some; the assay was immunoSEQ multiplex PCR. The top ten clones hold 6.4% of a sample with hundreds of thousands of clones, about 88% of them seen once. Sequenced here: peripheral blood, sampled in a trial of Ad26.COV2.S vaccine versus placebo. The source of these receptors is a person aged 18 to 65 who received the Ad26.COV2.S COVID-19 vaccine or a placebo.

The chain has TRBV5-1 and TRBJ2-7; D might be TRBD2 (7 bases). Per germline, CDR1 SGHRS and CDR2 YFSETQ. The V end lost 4 bases, the J end lost 2 bases, and 16 bases lay between the germline ends. The CDR3 runs to 15 residues. The CDR3 sequence is CASSEIAGAAYEQYF. The CDR3 bases are TGCGCCAGCAGCGAGATTGCGGGGGCAGCCTACGAGCAGTACTTC.

The J gene is TRBJ2-7, the V gene TRBV6-5, with 7 bases fitting TRBD1. V gave up 6 bases and J gave up 4 bases; unmatched junction bases: 9. Germline V gene lookup returns CDR1 MNHEY and CDR2 SVGAGI. The CDR3 has 14 residues. This CDR3 reads CASSTTGTAYEQYF. CDR3 in DNA: TGTGCCAGCAGCACTACCGGGACAGCATACGAGCAGTACTTC.

This chain joins TRBV7-3 and TRBJ2-5; 9 positions match TRBD1. The trim removed 4 bases at V and 4 bases at J, leaving 4 bases unmatched. The germline CDR1 and CDR2 sequences are SGHTA and FQGTGA. The CDR3 runs 14 residues. DNA of the CDR3: TGTGCCAGCAGCTCCACAGGGGGCAGAGAGACCCAGTACTTC. This sequence encodes CASSSTGGRETQYF.

This sequence joins TRBV7-6 and TRBJ2-3; D may match TRBD1 or TRBD2 (5 bases each). The length of the CDR3 is 16 residues. V was trimmed by 6 bases and J by 2 bases, leaving 18 bases between them. From germline, CDR1 is SGHVS and CDR2 FNYEAQ. CDR3 nucleotide sequence: TGTGCCAGCAGGGGCCCCTACCGGGGCAACACAGATACGCAGTATTTT. Protein sequence: CASRGPYRGNTDTQYF.

This clone has only one observation. CDR3 nucleotides: TGTGCCAGCAGCCGAGACGGGGCTGCCAATGAGCAGTTCTTC. It is translated as CASSRDGAANEQFF. The J gene is TRBJ2-1, the V gene TRBV7-8; TRBD1 or TRBD2 may be the D gene (5 bases each). Looked up from germline, CDR1 is SGHVS and CDR2 is FQNEAQ. This CDR3 comprises 14 residues. V was cut by 5 bases and J by 6 bases, with 14 bases left in between. The variable domain in full, with the rest retrieved from reference TRBV7-8 and TRBJ2-1, is GAGVSQSPRYKVAKRGQDVALRCDPISGHVSLFWYQQALGQGPEFLTYFQNEAQLDKSGLPSDRFFAERPEGSVSTLKIQRTQQEDSAVYLCASSRDGAANEQFFGPGTRLTVL.

The chain links TRBV25-1 to TRBJ2-3, with TRBD2 matching 10 bases. The CDR3 contains 15 residues. The V gene's germline CDR1 is MGHDK and CDR2 SYGVNS. V dropped 4 bases and J dropped 4; count of bases not matched to a gene: 5. The CDR3 loop reads CASSVSGRAPDTQYF. CDR3 bases: TGTGCCAGCAGTGTCAGCGGGAGGGCCCCAGATACGCAGTATTTT.

The genes are TRBV13 and TRBJ2-7, with D unresolved. The length of the CDR3 is 14 residues. Germline V gives CDR1 PRHDT, CDR2 FYEKMQ (reference sequence). V gave up 3 bases and J gave up 6 bases, with 15 bases separating them. CDR3 DNA: TGTGCCAGCAGCTTCAGTGGAGTTAGACGCGAGCAGTACTTC. Protein product: CASSFSGVRREQYF.

J is TRBJ2-5 and V is TRBV9; no clear D. The CDR3 is 14 amino acids. Germline values: CDR1 SGDLS, CDR2 YYNGEE. The V end was cut by 3 bases, the J end by 3 bases, with 12 bases between. CDR3 DNA: TGTGCCAGCAGCGAACCTCGGGCTAAAGAGACCCAGTACTTC. It specifies CASSEPRAKETQYF.

The V and J genes are TRBV11-2 and TRBJ1-4; 8 nucleotides agree with TRBD1. Germline V CDR1 and CDR2: SGHAT, FQNNGV. The junction had 5 bases not matched to a gene; V was cut back by 3 bases and J by 5 bases. This CDR3 spans 15 amino acids. The CDR3 DNA follows: TGTGCCAGCAGCTTCTCGGACAGGGAGAATGAAAAACTGTTTTTT. This gives the protein CASSFSDRENEKLFF.

The V call is TRBV2, the J call TRBJ2-1; D gene unclear. The V end lost 6 bases, the J end lost 5 bases, and 11 bases lay between the germline ends. The CDR3 loop spans 13 amino acids. The V gene's germline CDR1 is SNHLY and CDR2 FYNNEI. The CDR3 spells CASRAGLDNEQFF. CDR3 DNA sequence: TGTGCCAGCAGGGCCGGCCTGGACAATGAGCAGTTCTTC.